The 24 T cell receptor beta chains below all came from one sample that was sequenced in a study of shared clonotypes between healthy human individuals. Produced via immunoSEQ multiplex PCR; TCRdb's table is partial and in-frame only. This table has approximately 2,000,000 clones, 80% to 95% appearing once. Input material: naive CD4+ T cells from PBMCs. Subset reported: CD45RA+ positively selected. Receptors were obtained from a man aged 18 to 35 in good health. Some clones in this sample may be carry-over from other donors' samples.

V usage is TRBV5-1 and J usage is TRBJ2-7; perhaps TRBD2 as D (6 bases). Germline CDR1 reads SGHRS; CDR2 reads YFSETQ. The CDR3 is made up of 12 amino acids. The V end lost 3 bases, the J end lost 6 bases, and 10 bases lay between the germline ends. The CDR3 DNA sequence: TGCGCCAGCAGCTCGTCCGGGGGCGAGCAGTACTTC. Translating it yields CASSSSGGEQYF.

This rearrangement joins TRBV29-1 to TRBJ2-5; D uncertain. The CDR3 totals 12 residues. Germline values: CDR1 SQVTM, CDR2 ANQGSEA. V lost 4 bases, J lost 5 bases, and 11 bases lay in between. For the CDR3, the DNA is TGCAGCGTTGCGGACCCTACGGAGACCCAGTACTTC. Translated, it gives CSVADPTETQYF.

This chain links TRBV7-2 with TRBJ2-3, with a tentative D call TRBD1 (6 bases). Trimming stripped 5 bases from V and 8 bases from J, with 17 bases between. Germline CDR1 reads SGHTA; CDR2 reads FQGNSA. The CDR3 is 14 residues long. DNA of the CDR3: TGTGCCAGCAGCATTACAGAGAACAGGGCTACGCAGTATTTT. Its translation: CASSITENRATQYF.

The V and J genes are TRBV28 and TRBJ2-3; 8 positions agree with TRBD1. Germline V gene lookup returns CDR1 MDHEN and CDR2 SYDVKM. V was pared by 10 bases and J by 5 bases, with 2 bases of the junction left unmatched. This CDR3 spans 11 amino acids. CDR3 residues: CATTGGDTQYF. CDR3 coding DNA: TGTGCCACCACAGGGGGAGATACGCAGTATTTT.

The CDR3 spells CASSVLGSGANVLTF. CDR3 DNA sequence: TGTGCCAGCAGTGTGTTGGGCTCTGGGGCCAACGTCCTGACTTTC. V is TRBV2 and J is TRBJ2-6, with unresolved D. CDR3 length: 15 amino acids. Germline loops: CDR1 SNHLY, CDR2 FYNNEI. With 4 bases removed from V and 0 bases from J, the gap between germline ends came to 7 bases.

Comments on this clone: The sample holds other DNA sequences that translate to the same CDR3. J is TRBJ1-1 and V is TRBV7-3; tentatively, D is TRBD1 (5 bases). Trimming removed 8 bases from V and 0 bases from J, with 10 bases in between. The germline V gene has CDR1 SGHTA and CDR2 FQGTGA. This CDR3 region has 13 residues. CDR3 nucleotide sequence: TGTGCCAGCGGAACGGGACTGAACACTGAAGCTTTCTTT. It specifies CASGTGLNTEAFF.

This chain links TRBV14 with TRBJ2-2; D is possibly TRBD1 (6 bases). V lost 5 bases and J lost 3, with 16 bases in between. Germline CDR1 and CDR2: SGHDN and FVKESK. The CDR3 has 16 amino acids. The CDR3 loop reads CASSWNPTGYTGELFF. CDR3 DNA: TGTGCCAGCAGCTGGAACCCTACAGGGTACACCGGGGAGCTGTTTTTT.

With regard to this clone: The same CDR3 also results from other DNA sequences found in this sample. The genes are TRBV5-1 and TRBJ2-7, with TRBD2 matching 11 bases. Germline CDR1 SGHRS, CDR2 YFSETQ. This CDR3 is built from 13 residues. J gave up 4 bases and V 4 bases, and 1 base lay outside the gene matches. The CDR3 sequence is CASSRTSGYEQYF. The CDR3, as DNA: TGCGCCAGCAGCAGGACTAGCGGGTACGAGCAGTACTTC.

This sequence joins TRBV28 and TRBJ1-5, with 7 bases that match TRBD1. There are 17 residues in the CDR3. The V and J ends lost 5 bases and 0 bases, in that order; junction bases with no gene match: 10. Germline loops: CDR1 MDHEN, CDR2 SYDVKM. CDR3 sequence reads: CASSTGTVGDSNQPQHF. The CDR3 DNA reads as TGTGCCAGCAGTACCGGGACAGTTGGGGATAGCAATCAGCCCCAGCATTTT. Complete variable domain (other parts from reference TRBV28 and TRBJ1-5): DVKVTQSSRYLVKRTGEKVFLECVQDMDHENMFWYRQDPGLGLRLIYFSYDVKMKEKGDIPEGYSVSREKKERFSLILESASTNQTSMYLCASSTGTVGDSNQPQHFGDGTRLSIL.

J is TRBJ2-1 and V is TRBV11-2; 10 bases fit TRBD2. This CDR3 contains 17 residues. V dropped 1 base and J dropped 7; count of bases not matched to a gene: 10. Germline V gene data show CDR1 as SGHAT and CDR2 as FQNNGV. The DNA of the CDR3 is TGTGCCAGCAGCTTAGTGGGGGCGTCTAGCGGGAGAAATGAGCAGTTCTTC. It translates to CASSLVGASSGRNEQFF.

The gene calls are TRBV6-5 and TRBJ2-6; D not certain. This CDR3 has 15 amino acids. V dropped 2 bases and J dropped 1 base, with 6 bases sitting between them. Germline CDR1 MNHEY, CDR2 SVGAGI. The DNA of the CDR3 is TGTGCCAGCAGTTACGGGGTATCTGGGGCCAACGTCCTGACTTTC. It encodes CASSYGVSGANVLTF.

This clone was observed once. A read error may produce the germline difference seen at one junction end. This chain joins TRBV27 and TRBJ2-5, with D perhaps TRBD2 (5 bases). Germline-derived CDR1 and CDR2 are MNHEY and SMNVEV (reference sequence). The CDR3 runs 15 residues. DNA for the CDR3: TGTGCCAGCATTTTATATGGGGAGTACCAAGAGACCCAGTACTTC. It specifies CASILYGEYQETQYF.

This chain links TRBV5-1 with TRBJ1-1; D is possibly TRBD1 (6 bases). The CDR3 contains 15 residues. CDR1 is SGHRS, CDR2 YFSETQ, per germline. V was cut by 0 bases and J by 4 bases, with 13 bases left in between. The CDR3 reads CASSLAYREGTEAFF. The CDR3 coding sequence is TGCGCCAGCAGCTTGGCGTACAGGGAGGGCACTGAAGCTTTCTTT.

In regard to this clone: The sample has other DNA sequences that encode this CDR3 too. CDR3: CASSPGLAGYNEQFF. The CDR3 region has the DNA TGTGCCAGCAGCCCTGGACTAGCGGGTTACAATGAGCAGTTCTTC. The chain employs TRBV7-3 and TRBJ2-1, with 11 bases matching TRBD2. This CDR3 has 15 amino acids. CDR1 is SGHTA, CDR2 FQGTGA, per germline. With V trimmed by 5 bases and J by 4 bases, 4 bases remained unmatched.

The chain combines TRBV11-1 with TRBJ2-4; tentative D call: TRBD1 (6 bases). The V end lost 4 bases, the J end lost 3 bases, and 10 bases lay between the germline ends. CDR1 SGHAT and CDR2 FQDESV come from the germline V gene (reference sequence). This CDR3 has 14 residues. The CDR3 DNA sequence: TGTGCCAGCAGCTCACAGGGCTTCAAAAACATTCAGTACTTC. Translating it yields CASSSQGFKNIQYF.

This clone was recorded once. This sample includes further DNA sequences coding for the same CDR3. The chain carries TRBV5-1 and TRBJ1-2; D is unclear. The CDR3 sequence is 15 residues long. Trimming left V 0 bases short and J 4 bases short, with 13 bases between. Germline CDR1 SGHRS, CDR2 YFSETQ. This CDR3 reads CASSLGGTPSYGYTF. The DNA of the CDR3 is TGCGCCAGCAGCTTGGGTGGCACACCGTCCTATGGCTACACCTTC. Looking up the rest from reference TRBV5-1 and TRBJ1-2 gives the full variable domain: KAGVTQTPRYLIKTRGQQVTLSCSPISGHRSVSWYQQTPGQGLQFLFEYFSETQRNKGNFPGRFSGRQFSNSRSEMNVSTLELGDSALYLCASSLGGTPSYGYTFGSGTRLTVV.

V is TRBV15 and J is TRBJ2-1; 10 nucleotides line up with TRBD2. J lost 9 bases, V lost 5 bases, and 13 bases had no gene match. Germline V gives CDR1 LNHNV, CDR2 YYDKDF (reference sequence). The CDR3 sequence is 16 residues long. The CDR3 DNA follows: TGTGCCACCAGCGAACATCCGCTAGCGGGAGCCGCTGAGCAGTTCTTC. Its translation: CATSEHPLAGAAEQFF. Looking up the rest from reference TRBV15 and TRBJ2-1 gives the full variable domain: DAMVIQNPRYQVTQFGKPVTLSCSQTLNHNVMYWYQQKSSQAPKLLFHYYDKDFNNEADTPDNFQSRRPNTSFCFLDIRSPGLGDTAMYLCATSEHPLAGAAEQFFGPGTRLTVL.

V and J are TRBV7-2 and TRBJ1-1; 10 nucleotides match TRBD1. Losses at the gene ends were 8 bases for V and 4 bases for J; bases not matched to a gene: 13. Germline V gene lookup returns CDR1 SGHTA and CDR2 FQGNSA. This CDR3 is 16 amino acids long. The CDR3 coding sequence is TGTGCCAGCCATGACTTCGACAGGGGGCATGGCACTGAAGCTTTCTTT. This encodes CASHDFDRGHGTEAFF.

The chain employs TRBV28 and TRBJ2-3, with 7 bases that match TRBD1. J gave up 0 bases and V 0 bases, and 9 bases lay outside the gene matches. The CDR3 contains 18 residues. Germline V lookup: CDR1 MDHEN, CDR2 SYDVKM. CDR3 sequence: CASSLWGLTGVSTDTQYF. CDR3 sequence (DNA): TGTGCCAGCAGTTTATGGGGATTAACAGGGGTTAGCACAGATACGCAGTATTTT. Looking up the rest from reference TRBV28 and TRBJ2-3 gives the full variable domain: DVKVTQSSRYLVKRTGEKVFLECVQDMDHENMFWYRQDPGLGLRLIYFSYDVKMKEKGDIPEGYSVSREKKERFSLILESASTNQTSMYLCASSLWGLTGVSTDTQYFGPGTRLTVL.

The table lists this clone with a count of one. The chain links TRBV30 to TRBJ1-2; 8 bases map to TRBD1. The germline V gene encodes CDR1 GTSNPN and CDR2 SVGIG (reference sequence). With 3 bases clipped from V and 7 bases from J, the junction kept 7 bases outside the gene matches. CDR3 length: 13 amino acids. The CDR3 reads CAWRGRGQGGYTF. CDR3 coding DNA: TGTGCCTGGAGGGGCAGGGGGCAGGGTGGCTACACCTTC. Supplemented by reference TRBV30 and TRBJ1-2, the full variable domain reads SQTIHQWPATLVQPVGSPLSLECTVEGTSNPNLYWYRQAAGRGLQLLFYSVGIGQISSEVPQNLSASRPQDRQFILSSKKLLLSDSGFYLCAWRGRGQGGYTFGSGTRLTVV.

V gene TRBV29-1 combines with J gene TRBJ2-7; maybe TRBD1 (5 bases). Germline V gene data show CDR1 as SQVTM and CDR2 as ANQGSEA. The V end was cut by 4 bases, the J end by 2 bases, with 15 bases between. CDR3 length: 14 amino acids. CDR3 DNA: TGCAGCGTTGGTGGGGCTGGAAGGACCTACGAGCAGTACTTC. Its translation is CSVGGAGRTYEQYF.

The V call is TRBV11-2, the J call TRBJ2-1; possible D gene TRBD1, 6 bases. Germline V gene sequence: CDR1 SGHAT, CDR2 FQNNGV. V was pared by 0 bases and J by 5 bases, with 23 bases between. The CDR3 runs to 19 residues. The CDR3 DNA reads TGTGCCAGCAGCTTAGATCGCCGCTCCGGGTGGGGGCACCACAATGAGCAGTTCTTC. Its protein product is CASSLDRRSGWGHHNEQFF.

Here the CDR3 reads CASSRPDRRSSYEQYF. The CDR3 DNA sequence: TGCGCCAGCAGCCGCCCGGACAGGCGCAGCTCCTACGAGCAGTACTTC. The V and J genes are TRBV4-1 and TRBJ2-7; 7 nucleotides align to TRBD1. The V and J ends lost 4 bases and 0 bases, in that order; junction bases with no gene match: 9. Germline loops: CDR1 MGHRA, CDR2 YSYEKL. The CDR3 extends over 16 amino acids.

The V gene is TRBV5-1, the J gene TRBJ2-7, with 8 bases lining up with TRBD1. CDR3 size: 14 residues. Germline lookup yields CDR1 SGHRS and CDR2 YFSETQ. V shed 5 bases, J shed 1 base, and the junction held 5 bases outside the gene matches. The CDR3, as DNA: TGCGCCAGCAGAGATGGGACAGGATCCTACGAGCAGTACTTC. Its protein product is CASRDGTGSYEQYF. The whole variable domain, filled in from reference TRBV5-1 and TRBJ2-7, reads KAGVTQTPRYLIKTRGQQVTLSCSPISGHRSVSWYQQTPGQGLQFLFEYFSETQRNKGNFPGRFSGRQFSNSRSEMNVSTLELGDSALYLCASRDGTGSYEQYFGPGTRLTVT.